The 16 T cell receptor beta chains below all came from one sample that was sequenced in a study of T cell changes during pregnancy in multiple sclerosis. The data were produced by immunoSEQ multiplex PCR, yet TCRdb's version contains in-frame clones alone and is incomplete. The sample has under 35,000 clones; 75% to 90% are singletons. Sequenced here: CD8+ T cells from peripheral blood mononuclear cells, sampled in the second trimester of pregnancy. The receptor source for this set is a female donor with multiple sclerosis, enrolled in a pregnancy study.

The chain carries TRBV11-3 and TRBJ1-4; D uncertain. This CDR3 contains 13 residues. Germline V gene sequence: CDR1 SGHNT, CDR2 YENEEA. Deletions cut 3 bases from V and 8 bases from J, with 10 bases between. CDR3 bases: TGTGCCAGCAGCTTGGGTCTCGGGGAAAAACTGTTTTTT. Translated: CASSLGLGEKLFF.

The chain employs TRBV28 and TRBJ2-5; 11 nucleotides line up with TRBD1. The CDR3 sequence is 18 residues long. The junction had 16 bases not matched to a gene; V was cut back by 5 bases and J by 5 bases. CDR1 MDHEN and CDR2 SYDVKM come from the germline V gene. The chain's CDR3 is CASSLPVDRGRDRETQYF. The CDR3 coding sequence is TGTGCCAGCAGTCTTCCGGTGGACAGGGGGCGCGACAGGGAGACCCAGTACTTC.

The chain is built from TRBV13 and TRBJ2-2; D ambiguous. The CDR3 contains 14 residues. Germline CDR1 is PRHDT and CDR2 is FYEKMQ (reference sequence). Trimming removed 4 bases at V and 2 bases at J, with 8 bases between. CDR3 loop: CASSSDINTGELFF. DNA of the CDR3: TGTGCCAGCAGCTCCGACATAAACACCGGGGAGCTGTTTTTT.

This clone was found once. The chain has TRBV7-2 and TRBJ2-7; D gene ambiguous. The germline gives CDR1 SGHTA, CDR2 FQGNSA. The CDR3 is 14 amino acids. The V end lost 5 bases, the J end lost 2 bases, and 13 bases lay between the germline ends. The CDR3 region has the DNA TGTGCCAGCAGCGGCAGTGGTGTCGCCTACGAGCAGTACTTC. This translates into CASSGSGVAYEQYF.

V gene TRBV7-9 combines with J gene TRBJ2-7, with 11 nucleotides matching TRBD2. This CDR3 is 16 amino acids long. V lost 5 bases and J lost 4; bases outside the gene matches: 10. The germline V gene encodes CDR1 SEHNR and CDR2 FQNEAQ (reference sequence). CDR3 amino acids: CASSAKLGLAVYEQYF. CDR3 bases: TGTGCCAGCAGCGCAAAGTTGGGACTAGCGGTGTACGAGCAGTACTTC.

This chain connects TRBV27 to TRBJ2-3, with 8 bases fitting TRBD2. The V segment lost 4 bases and the J segment 5 bases; nucleotides outside the gene matches: 11. This CDR3 region has 16 residues. Germline lookup yields CDR1 MNHEY and CDR2 SMNVEV (reference sequence). CDR3 amino acids: CASSYTLAGGIDTQYF. The CDR3 nucleotides are TGTGCCAGCAGTTATACCCTAGCGGGCGGGATAGATACGCAGTATTTT.

V and J are TRBV27 and TRBJ2-3; 12 bases line up with TRBD1. J gave up 1 base and V 5 bases, and 7 bases lay outside the gene matches. This CDR3 is built from 17 residues. Germline V gene lookup returns CDR1 MNHEY and CDR2 SMNVEV (reference sequence). CDR3 nucleotides: TGTGCCAGCAGTGGGGACAGGGGGCTTCTCGGCACAGATACGCAGTATTTT. This codes for CASSGDRGLLGTDTQYF.

This chain uses TRBV7-9 with TRBJ2-7, with 8 nucleotides matching TRBD2. The CDR3 loop spans 13 amino acids. The J segment lost 7 bases and the V segment lost 6 bases, leaving 8 bases of the junction unmatched. Germline V gene data show CDR1 as SEHNR and CDR2 as FQNEAQ (reference sequence). In DNA, the CDR3 is TGTGCCAGCAGTGTTGGCCGGGAGGGAGAGCAGTACTTC. Amino acids: CASSVGREGEQYF.

The chain joins TRBV9 to TRBJ1-4; TRBD1 matches 8 bases. Germline assignment: CDR1 SGDLS and CDR2 YYNGEE. Trimming cost V 3 bases and J 14 bases; bases outside gene matches: 6. The CDR3 contains 12 residues. The DNA for the CDR3 is TGTGCCAGCAGCGGGGGGACAGGAAAGCTGTTTTTT. It yields the protein CASSGGTGKLFF.

The count of this clone is one. In DNA form, the CDR3 reads TGTGCCAGCAGCCCTAGCGGGTCGTACGAGCAGTACTTC. It translates to CASSPSGSYEQYF. The chain links TRBV7-2 to TRBJ2-7; TRBD2 agrees at 8 bases. This CDR3 spans 13 amino acids. The germline V gene encodes CDR1 SGHTA and CDR2 FQGNSA. V lost 5 bases to trimming and J lost 4 bases; unmatched junction nucleotides: 4.

The table lists this clone with a count of one. The chain uses TRBV28 and TRBJ2-1, with 12 positions matching TRBD2. CDR1 and CDR2 from the germline V gene are MDHEN and SYDVKM. The CDR3 has 16 amino acids. After removal of 5 bases from V and 5 bases from J, the junction contained 7 bases not matched to a gene. CDR3 in DNA: TGTGCCAGCAGTCAGACTAGCGGGAGACGGGACAATGAGCAGTTCTTC. Translating it yields CASSQTSGRRDNEQFF.

This chain uses TRBV28 with TRBJ1-2, with 8 bases identical to TRBD1. After removal of 4 bases from V and 4 bases from J, the junction contained 5 bases not matched to a gene. The length of the CDR3 is 14 residues. From germline, CDR1 is MDHEN and CDR2 SYDVKM. The chain's CDR3 is CASSYGQGSYGYTF. The CDR3 region has the DNA TGTGCCAGCAGTTATGGACAGGGCAGCTATGGCTACACCTTC.

This clone was picked up one time. The chain has TRBV7-9 and TRBJ2-7; maybe TRBD2 (6 bases). Per germline, CDR1 SEHNR and CDR2 FQNEAQ (reference sequence). Trimming stripped 2 bases from V and 2 bases from J, with 7 bases between. The CDR3 consists of 13 residues. The CDR3 sequence is CASSLRGTYEQYF. The CDR3 DNA reads as TGTGCCAGCAGCTTACGGGGGACCTACGAGCAGTACTTC.

The gene calls are TRBV5-6 and TRBJ1-1; TRBD1 agrees at 7 bases. In germline, CDR1 is SGHDT, CDR2 YYEEEE. The CDR3 has 15 amino acids. The ends lost 4 bases at V and 0 bases at J; junction bases unmatched: 6. The CDR3, as DNA: TGTGCCAGCAGCATCATTGACAGGGTGAACACTGAAGCTTTCTTT. As protein: CASSIIDRVNTEAFF.

The chain has TRBV29-1 and TRBJ2-2, with 8 positions matching TRBD1. The CDR3 runs 14 residues. Germline CDR1 is SQVTM and CDR2 is ANQGSEA. The V and J ends lost 7 bases and 3 bases, in that order; junction bases with no gene match: 7. The CDR3 loop reads CSAKGTGDTGELFF. The CDR3 DNA follows: TGCAGCGCCAAAGGGACAGGTGACACCGGGGAGCTGTTTTTT.

The chain employs TRBV7-9 and TRBJ2-7, with 10 bases matching TRBD1. V lost 6 bases to trimming and J lost 5 bases; unmatched junction nucleotides: 13. Germline CDR1 and CDR2: SEHNR and FQNEAQ (reference sequence). The CDR3 loop spans 16 amino acids. The CDR3 sequence: CASSPDRDRGLDEQYF. CDR3 DNA sequence: TGTGCCAGCAGTCCTGACCGGGACAGGGGATTGGACGAGCAGTACTTC.